This TCR beta chain came from a study of CD8+CD57+ T cells in acquired aplastic anemia. General study findings and limits: Around 27 sequences, all CD8+ CDR3, were shared between patients and controls.

Looked up from germline, CDR1 is LGHDT and CDR2 is YNNKEL (reference sequence). V was trimmed by 4 bases and J by 0 bases, leaving 9 bases between them. CDR3 length: 14 amino acids. This clonotype appeared many times. Its antigen is still unknown. Individuals selected for sequencing had exhibited CD8+CD57+ cell expansion on flow cytometry. Investigators profiled TCR beta VDJ and CDR3 from genomic DNA template. TCRdb independently ran MiXCR on the reads; one entry per CDR3 protein. The sample records more than 150,000 distinct CDR3 sequences, around 50% being singletons. This clonotype was obtained from a human donor with aplastic anemia. Sequencing used sorted CD4+, CD8+, or CD8+CD57+ T cells (not recorded which) from PBMCs. V gene TRBV3-1 combines with J gene TRBJ1-1; TRBD1 is a possible D gene (5 bases). Here the CDR3 reads CASSPQGMNTEAFF. The CDR3 DNA follows: TGTGCCAGCAGCCCCCAGGGCATGAACACTGAAGCTTTCTTT.